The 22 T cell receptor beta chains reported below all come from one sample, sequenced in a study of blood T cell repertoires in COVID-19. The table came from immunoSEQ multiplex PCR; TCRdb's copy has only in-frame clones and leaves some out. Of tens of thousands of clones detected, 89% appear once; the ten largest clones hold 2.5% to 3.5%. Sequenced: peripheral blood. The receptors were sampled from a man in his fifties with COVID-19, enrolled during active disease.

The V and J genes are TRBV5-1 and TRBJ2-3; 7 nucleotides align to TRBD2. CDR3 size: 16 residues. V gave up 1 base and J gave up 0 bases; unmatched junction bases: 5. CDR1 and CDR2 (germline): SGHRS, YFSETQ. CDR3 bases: TGCGCCAGCAGCTTGTCCCTAGCGGCTAGCACAGATACGCAGTATTTT. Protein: CASSLSLAASTDTQYF. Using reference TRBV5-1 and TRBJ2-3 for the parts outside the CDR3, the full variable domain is KAGVTQTPRYLIKTRGQQVTLSCSPISGHRSVSWYQQTPGQGLQFLFEYFSETQRNKGNFPGRFSGRQFSNSRSEMNVSTLELGDSALYLCASSLSLAASTDTQYFGPGTRLTVL.

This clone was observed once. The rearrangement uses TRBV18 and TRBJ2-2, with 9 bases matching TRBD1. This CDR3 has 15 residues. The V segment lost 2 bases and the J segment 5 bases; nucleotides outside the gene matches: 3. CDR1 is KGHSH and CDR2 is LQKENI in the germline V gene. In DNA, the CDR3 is TGTGCCAGCTCACCAAAGACAGGGGGAACCGGGGAGCTGTTTTTT. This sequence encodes CASSPKTGGTGELFF.

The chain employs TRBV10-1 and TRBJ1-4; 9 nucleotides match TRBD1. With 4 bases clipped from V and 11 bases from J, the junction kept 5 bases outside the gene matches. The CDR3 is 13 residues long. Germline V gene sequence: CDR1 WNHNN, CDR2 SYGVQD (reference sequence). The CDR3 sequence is CASSGETGGKLFF. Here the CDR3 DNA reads TGCGCCAGCAGTGGAGAGACAGGGGGTAAACTGTTTTTT.

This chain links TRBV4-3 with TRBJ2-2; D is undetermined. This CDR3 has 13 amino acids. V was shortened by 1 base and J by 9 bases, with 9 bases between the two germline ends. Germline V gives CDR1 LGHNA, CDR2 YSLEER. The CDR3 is CASSQAWARELFF. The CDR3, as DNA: TGCGCCAGCAGCCAAGCTTGGGCCAGGGAGCTGTTTTTT.

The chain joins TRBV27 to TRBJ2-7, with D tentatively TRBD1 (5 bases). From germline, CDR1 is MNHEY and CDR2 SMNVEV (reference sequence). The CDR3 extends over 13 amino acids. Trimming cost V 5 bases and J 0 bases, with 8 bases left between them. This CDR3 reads CASSLTDSYEQYF. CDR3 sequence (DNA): TGTGCCAGCAGTCTGACAGACTCCTACGAGCAGTACTTC.

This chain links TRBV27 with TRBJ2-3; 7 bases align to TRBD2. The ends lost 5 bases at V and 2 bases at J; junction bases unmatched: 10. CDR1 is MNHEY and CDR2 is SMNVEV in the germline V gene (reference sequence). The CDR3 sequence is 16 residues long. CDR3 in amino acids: CASSPEAGVNTDTQYF. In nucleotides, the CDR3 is TGTGCCAGCAGTCCGGAGGCGGGGGTGAACACAGATACGCAGTATTTT.

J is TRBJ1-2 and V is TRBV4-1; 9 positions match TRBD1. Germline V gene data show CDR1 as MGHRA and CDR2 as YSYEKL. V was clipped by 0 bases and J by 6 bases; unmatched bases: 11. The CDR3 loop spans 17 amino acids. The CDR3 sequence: CASSQDRARTGVDGYTF. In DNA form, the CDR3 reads TGCGCCAGCAGCCAAGATAGGGCCCGGACAGGGGTAGATGGCTACACCTTC.

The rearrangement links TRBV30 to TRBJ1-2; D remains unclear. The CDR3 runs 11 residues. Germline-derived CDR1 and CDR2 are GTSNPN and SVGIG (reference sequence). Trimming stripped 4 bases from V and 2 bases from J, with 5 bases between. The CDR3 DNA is TGTGCCTGGACCCAGAACTATGGCTACACCTTC. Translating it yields CAWTQNYGYTF.

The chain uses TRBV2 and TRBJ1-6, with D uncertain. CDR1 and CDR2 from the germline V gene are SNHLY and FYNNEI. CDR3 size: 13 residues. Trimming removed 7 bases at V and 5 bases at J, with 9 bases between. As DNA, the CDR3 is TGTGCCAGCATGGGGAGACATAATTCACCCCTCCACTTT. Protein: CASMGRHNSPLHF.

CDR3 in DNA: TGTGCCAGCAGAGGAGGTACGGGTTTCTCCGAAGCTTTCTTT. This translates into CASRGGTGFSEAFF. The chain links TRBV28 to TRBJ1-1; D remains unclear. Germline CDR1 reads MDHEN; CDR2 reads SYDVKM. Trimming removed 6 bases at V and 8 bases at J, with 19 bases between. The CDR3 spans 14 residues.

Here the CDR3 reads CASSAWQGRDQPQHF. The CDR3 DNA follows: TGTGCCAGCAGCGCATGGCAGGGGAGGGATCAGCCCCAGCATTTT. V gene TRBV6-5 combines with J gene TRBJ1-5; tentatively, D is TRBD1 (6 bases). This CDR3 is 15 amino acids long. V dropped 6 bases and J dropped 5 bases, with 17 bases sitting between them. Germline CDR1 is MNHEY and CDR2 is SVGAGI.

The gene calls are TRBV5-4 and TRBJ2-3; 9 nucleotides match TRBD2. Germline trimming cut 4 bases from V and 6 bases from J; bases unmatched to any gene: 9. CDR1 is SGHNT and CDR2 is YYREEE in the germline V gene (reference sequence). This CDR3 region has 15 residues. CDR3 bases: TGTGCCAGCAGCCGTGCGGGGGGGTCAGGGGATACGCAGTATTTT. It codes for CASSRAGGSGDTQYF.

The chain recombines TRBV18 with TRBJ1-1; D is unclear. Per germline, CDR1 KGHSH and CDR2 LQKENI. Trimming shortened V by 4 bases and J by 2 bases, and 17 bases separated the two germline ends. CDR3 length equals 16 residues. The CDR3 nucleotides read TGTGCCAGCTCACTTAGTGGGAGGGAGGAAAACACTGAAGCTTTCTTT. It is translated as CASSLSGREENTEAFF.

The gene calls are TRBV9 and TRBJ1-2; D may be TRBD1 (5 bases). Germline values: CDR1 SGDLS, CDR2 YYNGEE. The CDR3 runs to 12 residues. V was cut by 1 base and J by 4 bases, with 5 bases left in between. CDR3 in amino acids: CASSVQGYGYTF. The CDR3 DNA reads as TGTGCCAGCAGCGTACAGGGCTATGGCTACACCTTC.

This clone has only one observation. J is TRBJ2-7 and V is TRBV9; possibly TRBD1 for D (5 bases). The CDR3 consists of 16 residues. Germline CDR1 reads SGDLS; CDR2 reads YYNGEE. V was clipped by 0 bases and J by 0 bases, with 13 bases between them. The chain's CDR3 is CASSVEARTTSYEQYF. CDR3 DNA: TGTGCCAGCAGCGTAGAAGCCAGGACAACCTCCTACGAGCAGTACTTC.

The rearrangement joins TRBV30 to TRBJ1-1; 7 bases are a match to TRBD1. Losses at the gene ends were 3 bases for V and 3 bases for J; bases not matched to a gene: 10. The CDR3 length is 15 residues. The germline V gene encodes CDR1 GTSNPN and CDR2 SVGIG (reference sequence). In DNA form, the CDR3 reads TGTGCCTGGAGCGAAACAAAAACAGGGGACACTGAAGCTTTCTTT. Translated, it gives CAWSETKTGDTEAFF.

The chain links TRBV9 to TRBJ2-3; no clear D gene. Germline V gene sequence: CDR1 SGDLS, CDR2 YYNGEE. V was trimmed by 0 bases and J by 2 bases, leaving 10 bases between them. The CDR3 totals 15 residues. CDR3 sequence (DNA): TGTGCCAGCAGCGTAGCTACGCTATCCACAGATACGCAGTATTTT. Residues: CASSVATLSTDTQYF. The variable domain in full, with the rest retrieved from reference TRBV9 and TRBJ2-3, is DSGVTQTPKHLITATGQRVTLRCSPRSGDLSVYWYQQSLDQGLQFLIQYYNGEERAKGNILERFSAQQFPDLHSELNLSSLELGDSALYFCASSVATLSTDTQYFGPGTRLTVL.

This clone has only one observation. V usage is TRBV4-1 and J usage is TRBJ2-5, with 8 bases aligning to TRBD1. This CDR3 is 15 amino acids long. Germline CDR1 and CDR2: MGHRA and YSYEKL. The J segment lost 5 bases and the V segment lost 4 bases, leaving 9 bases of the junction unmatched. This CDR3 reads CASSPRTGMRETQYF. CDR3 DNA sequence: TGCGCCAGCAGCCCGCGGACAGGGATGAGGGAGACCCAGTACTTC.

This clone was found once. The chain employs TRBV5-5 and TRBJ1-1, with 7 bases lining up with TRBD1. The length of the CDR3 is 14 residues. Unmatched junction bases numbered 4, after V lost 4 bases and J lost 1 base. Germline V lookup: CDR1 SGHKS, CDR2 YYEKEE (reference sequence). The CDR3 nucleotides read TGTGCCAGCAGCAGGGGGACAGCGAACACTGAAGCTTTCTTT. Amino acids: CASSRGTANTEAFF.

The CDR3 DNA is TGCGCCAGCAGCTTAAAGGGACAGGGAGGATCTGAAGCTTTCTTT. Amino acids: CASSLKGQGGSEAFF. The chain joins TRBV5-1 to TRBJ1-1; 9 nucleotides agree with TRBD1. CDR3 length: 15 amino acids. The V segment lost 2 bases and the J segment 6 bases; nucleotides outside the gene matches: 8. The germline V gene has CDR1 SGHRS and CDR2 YFSETQ.

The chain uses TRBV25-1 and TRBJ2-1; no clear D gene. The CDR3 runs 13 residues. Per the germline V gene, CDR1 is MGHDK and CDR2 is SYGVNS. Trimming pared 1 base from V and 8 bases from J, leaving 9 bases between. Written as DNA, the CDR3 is TGTGCCAGCAGTGAATGGAGTGGCGATGAGCAGTTCTTC. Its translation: CASSEWSGDEQFF.

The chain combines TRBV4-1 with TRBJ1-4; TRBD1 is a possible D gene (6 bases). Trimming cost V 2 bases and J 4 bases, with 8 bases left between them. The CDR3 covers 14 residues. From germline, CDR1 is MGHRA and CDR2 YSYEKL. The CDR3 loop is CASSQLQGNEKLFF. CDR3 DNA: TGCGCCAGCAGCCAATTACAGGGTAATGAAAAACTGTTTTTT.